This T cell receptor beta chain was sequenced during a study of blood T cell repertoires in COVID-19. Across the study: Sites across the United States, Italy and Spain contributed samples from acute and convalescent COVID-19. T cells, B-cell-depleted T cells, or PBMCs provided the cDNA or gDNA that served as material.

Authors' data handling: Reference gene primer amplification in the assay estimated nucleated cell counts. The protocol was immunoSEQ multiplex PCR, while the TCRdb copy is restricted to in-frame clones and leaves out a portion. The DNA gave D and trimming, while V, J and clone size come from that table. This table has fewer than 300,000 clones, roughly 90% appearing once. Germline CDR1 reads MNHEY; CDR2 reads SVGAGI. V shed 1 base and J shed 8 bases, with 11 bases lying between them. This CDR3 comprises 13 residues. This clone was counted a few times. Material for sequencing was peripheral blood. The chain recombines TRBV6-5 with TRBJ1-1; D is undetermined. The receptor was isolated from a woman younger than 45 with COVID-19, enrolled during active disease. The chain's CDR3 is CASSYYWESEAFF. The CDR3 bases are TGTGCCAGCAGTTACTATTGGGAGTCCGAAGCTTTCTTT.